Below, one TCR beta chain is given with its context. The CDR3 consists of 14 residues. V was pared by 4 bases and J by 5 bases, with 11 bases between. This entry belongs to a study of T-cell reconstitution after alpha-beta-depleted transplantation in children. Unique molecular identifiers tagged the TCRbeta library. MiXCR, applied by TCRdb to the PCR reads, yields one record per CDR3 protein. The sample records some 200,000 distinct CDR3 sequences, 8% to 10% being singletons. The V and J genes are TRBV12-3 or TRBV12-4 and TRBJ2-2; D might be TRBD1 (6 bases). The sample here was PBMCs from the stem cell graft donor, taken from the stem cell graft. The sequence derives from a human donor who donated a stem cell graft to a child with acute lymphoblastic leukemia. In DNA form, the CDR3 reads TGTGCCAGCAGTTACAGGGTGGGGACCGGGGAGCTGTTTTTT. It yields the protein CASSYRVGTGELFF.